This T cell receptor beta chain was recorded in a study of metastatic and nonmetastatic thyroid tumors. Across the whole study: Repertoires from blood and tumor or nodule tissue of malignant and benign thyroid patients were compared. Study conclusions and caveats: Malignant thyroid tumors reportedly had TCR beta diversity that was significantly higher than in benign nodules, in blood and tumor.

TCRdb redid the clone calls on the PCR reads using MiXCR. The sample yields 8,000 to 10,000 clones, 25% to 40% seen once. The germline V gene has CDR1 MNHEY and CDR2 SVGAGI. There are 17 residues in the CDR3. Trimming left V 0 bases short and J 0 bases short, with 12 bases between. Every patient was untreated before thyroid surgery. As to this clone: Its antigen is unidentified.

The sequenced sample was adjacent normal tissue. The chain recombines TRBV6-5 with TRBJ2-1; D possibly corresponds to TRBD1 (6 bases). This sequence originates from a female donor with papillary thyroid cancer or a benign thyroid nodule (not recorded which). Some clones in this sample may be carry-over from other donors' samples. CDR3 sequence: CASSYSGAASSYNEQFF. CDR3 bases: TGTGCCAGCAGTTACTCGGGGGCAGCGAGCTCCTACAATGAGCAGTTCTTC.